The rows below give T cell receptor beta chains drawn from one sample of a study of shared clonotypes between healthy human individuals. Generated by immunoSEQ multiplex PCR, the TCRdb table keeps only in-frame clones and is missing some. This sample yields roughly 1,000,000 clones, of which more than 75% are seen a single time; more than 0.45% belongs to the top ten. The sequenced material came from memory CD4+ T cells from PBMCs. The origin of the receptors is a man between 18 and 35 years old in good health. Some clones in this sample may be carry-over from other donors' samples. CDR3s include the opening cysteine and the closing phenylalanine or tryptophan. The D gene is left open where the match is weak. Clone size is shown for a subset of rows, as once, few, many or a class of expanded clone.

TRBV28	TRBD1	TRBJ1-1	.	CASSLDRGLAFF	TGTGCCAGCAGTTTAGACAGGGGGCTAGCTTTCTTT
TRBV7-3	.	TRBJ2-1	.	CASSLLSRGTYNEQFF	TGTGCCAGCAGCTTACTTTCGCGGGGAACCTACAATGAGCAGTTCTTC
TRBV4-1	.	TRBJ2-6	.	CASSPGSQSGANVLTF	TGCGCCAGCAGCCCCGGCTCCCAATCCGGGGCCAACGTCCTGACTTTC
TRBV7-6	.	TRBJ2-2	.	CASSLEVGQMNIGELFF	TGTGCCAGCAGCTTAGAAGTAGGACAGATGAACATCGGGGAGCTGTTTTTT
TRBV5-1	.	TRBJ2-1	.	CASSSGIAYNEQFF	TGCGCCAGCAGCTCTGGGATAGCCTACAATGAGCAGTTCTTC
TRBV19	TRBD1	TRBJ2-3	.	CASEKTGTGGTDTQYF	TGTGCCAGTGAAAAAACCGGGACAGGGGGCACAGATACGCAGTATTTT
TRBV9	.	TRBJ1-4	.	CASSAYRDGVGKLFF	TGTGCCAGCAGCGCGTACCGGGACGGAGTGGGAAAACTGTTTTTT
TRBV9	.	TRBJ2-1	.	CASSVGVSASEQFF	TGTGCCAGCAGCGTAGGGGTTAGTGCTTCAGAGCAGTTCTTC
TRBV10-3	TRBD2	TRBJ2-7	.	CAISEETSGSLEQYF	TGTGCCATCAGTGAAGAGACTAGCGGGAGTCTTGAGCAGTACTTC
TRBV9	.	TRBJ2-2	.	CASSVLGAITGELFF	TGTGCCAGCAGCGTGCTGGGGGCAATCACCGGGGAGCTGTTTTTT
TRBV5-1	.	TRBJ2-7	.	CASSPTAGSYEQYF	TGCGCCAGCAGCCCAACTGCGGGCTCCTACGAGCAGTACTTC
TRBV29-1	.	TRBJ2-7	few	CSVDSGNYEQYF	TGCAGCGTTGATTCAGGAAACTACGAGCAGTACTTC
TRBV5-6	TRBD2	TRBJ2-1	.	CASTPRTSGRGLGEQFF	TGTGCCAGCACCCCTCGGACTAGCGGGAGAGGACTGGGGGAGCAGTTCTTC
TRBV2	.	TRBJ2-5	.	CASSELPDRRYF	TGTGCCAGCAGTGAACTACCTGACAGGAGGTACTTC
TRBV7-9	TRBD1	TRBJ1-6	once	CASSRQGGTPLHF	TGTGCCAGCAGCCGACAGGGGGGAACACCCCTCCACTTT
TRBV4-2	TRBD2	TRBJ2-1	once	CASSQESGLAPFGEQFF	TGTGCCAGCAGCCAAGAGTCCGGACTAGCGCCGTTCGGTGAGCAGTTCTTC
TRBV7-9	TRBD2	TRBJ2-7	.	CASGYWAGDEQYF	TGTGCCAGCGGCTACTGGGCGGGGGACGAGCAGTACTTC